Shown below are 2 T cell receptor beta chains from a single sample sequenced in a study of blood T cell repertoires in COVID-19. The method was immunoSEQ multiplex PCR; TCRdb's version includes in-frame clones alone and lacks a portion of them. The sample carries 80,000 to 85,000 clones, 84% recorded once. The sequenced sample consisted of peripheral blood. The receptors here all came from a human donor in a cohort sampled during active COVID-19.

This chain joins TRBV7-9 and TRBJ2-2, with D tentatively TRBD1 (6 bases). The CDR3 covers 15 residues. The germline V and J ends were trimmed by 2 bases and 2 bases, with 9 bases remaining between them. Per germline, CDR1 SEHNR and CDR2 FQNEAQ (reference sequence). The CDR3 spells CASSLNRANTGELFF. CDR3 nucleotide sequence: TGTGCCAGCAGCTTAAACAGGGCAAACACCGGGGAGCTGTTTTTT.

Details on this clone: Compared with germline, one end of the junction differs, possibly owing to a read error. The chain couples TRBV28 to TRBJ1-6; D is unclear. Per germline, CDR1 MDHEN and CDR2 SYDVKM. The CDR3 length is 11 residues. This chain's CDR3 is CASSFRGSNDF. In nucleotides, the CDR3 is TGTGCCAGCAGTTTTCGAGGTTCCAACGACTTT.